Described below is a single TCR beta chain sequence and its context. Its antigen is currently unknown. Per germline, CDR1 LNHDA and CDR2 SQIVND (reference sequence). The CDR3 has 15 amino acids. Trimming removed 5 bases at V and 3 bases at J, with 14 bases between. The data originate from a study of cytomegalovirus exposure and HLA in healthy donors. Broader study findings: In a later analysis, at a false discovery rate of 0.05, roughly 17,000 TCR beta sequences matched HLA alleles. TCR beta chains numbering approximately 150 were designated cytomegalovirus-associated.

The PCR ran on 60 Vbeta and 13 Jbeta primers. The protocol was immunoSEQ multiplex PCR, while the TCRdb copy is restricted to in-frame clones and leaves out a portion. The profile shows roughly 150,000 clones, 82% of them singletons. The gene calls are TRBV19 and TRBJ2-1; a weak D match, TRBD1 (5 bases). The sequencing sample was made of PBMCs. The sequence was obtained from a young man in good health and CMV-seropositive. CDR3 sequence (DNA): TGTGCCAGTAGTCGAACAGGCGACTTCTACAATGAGCAGTTCTTC. It specifies CASSRTGDFYNEQFF.